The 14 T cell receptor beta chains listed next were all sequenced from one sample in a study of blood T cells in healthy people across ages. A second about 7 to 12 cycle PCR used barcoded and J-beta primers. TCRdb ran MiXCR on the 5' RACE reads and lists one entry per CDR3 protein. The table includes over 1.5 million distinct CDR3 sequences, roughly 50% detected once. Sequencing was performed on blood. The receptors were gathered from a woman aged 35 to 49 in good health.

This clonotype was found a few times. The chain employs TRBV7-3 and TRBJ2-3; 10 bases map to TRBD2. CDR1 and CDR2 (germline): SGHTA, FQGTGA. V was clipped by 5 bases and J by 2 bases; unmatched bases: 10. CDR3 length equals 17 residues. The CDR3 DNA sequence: TGTGCCAGCAGCCCCAGGACTAGCGGAGGTACCACAGATACGCAGTATTTT. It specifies CASSPRTSGGTTDTQYF.

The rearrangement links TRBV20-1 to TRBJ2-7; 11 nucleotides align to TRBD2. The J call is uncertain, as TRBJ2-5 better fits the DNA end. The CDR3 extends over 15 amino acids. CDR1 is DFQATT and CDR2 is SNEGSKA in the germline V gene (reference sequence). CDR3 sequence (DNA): TGCAGTGCGAATATAGCGGGGGGGAAGAAAGGGACCCAGTACTTC. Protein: CSANIAGGKKGTQYF.

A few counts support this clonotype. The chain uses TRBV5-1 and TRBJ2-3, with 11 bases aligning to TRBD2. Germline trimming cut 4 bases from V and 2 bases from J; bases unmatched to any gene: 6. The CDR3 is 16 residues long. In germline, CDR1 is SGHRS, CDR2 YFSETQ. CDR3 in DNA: TGCGCCAGCAGCCCCATGACTAGCGGGGTCACAGATACGCAGTATTTT. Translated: CASSPMTSGVTDTQYF.

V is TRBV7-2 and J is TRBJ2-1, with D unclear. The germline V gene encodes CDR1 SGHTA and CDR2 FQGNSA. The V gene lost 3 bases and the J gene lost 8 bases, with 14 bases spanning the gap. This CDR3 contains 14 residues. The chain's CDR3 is CASSLFLSRDEQFF. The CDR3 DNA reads TGTGCCAGCAGCTTGTTTCTGTCCCGGGATGAGCAGTTCTTC.

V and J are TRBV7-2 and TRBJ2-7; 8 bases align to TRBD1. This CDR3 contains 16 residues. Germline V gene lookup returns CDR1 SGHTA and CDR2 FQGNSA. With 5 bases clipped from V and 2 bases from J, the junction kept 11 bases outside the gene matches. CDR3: CASSLGQGSPTYEQYF. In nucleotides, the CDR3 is TGTGCCAGCAGCCTAGGACAGGGTTCTCCTACCTACGAGCAGTACTTC.

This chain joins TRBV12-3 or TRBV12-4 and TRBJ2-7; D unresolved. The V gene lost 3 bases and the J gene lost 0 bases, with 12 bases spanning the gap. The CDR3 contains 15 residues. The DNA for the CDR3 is TGTGCCAGCAGTTTTTACAACCCGAGCTCCTACGAGCAGTACTTC. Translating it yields CASSFYNPSSYEQYF.

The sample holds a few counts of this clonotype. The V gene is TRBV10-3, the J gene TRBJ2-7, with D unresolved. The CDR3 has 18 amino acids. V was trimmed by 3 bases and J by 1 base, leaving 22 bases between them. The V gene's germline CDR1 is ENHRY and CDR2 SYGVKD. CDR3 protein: CAISDKWAVKGSSYEQYF. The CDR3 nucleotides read TGTGCCATCAGTGATAAGTGGGCGGTCAAAGGATCTTCCTACGAGCAGTACTTC.

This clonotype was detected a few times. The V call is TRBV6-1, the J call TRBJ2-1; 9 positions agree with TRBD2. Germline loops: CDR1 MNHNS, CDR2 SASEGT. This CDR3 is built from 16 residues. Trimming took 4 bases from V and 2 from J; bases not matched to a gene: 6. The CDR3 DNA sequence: TGTGCCAGCAGTGGGCTAGCGGGGACTACCTACAATGAGCAGTTCTTC. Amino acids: CASSGLAGTTYNEQFF.

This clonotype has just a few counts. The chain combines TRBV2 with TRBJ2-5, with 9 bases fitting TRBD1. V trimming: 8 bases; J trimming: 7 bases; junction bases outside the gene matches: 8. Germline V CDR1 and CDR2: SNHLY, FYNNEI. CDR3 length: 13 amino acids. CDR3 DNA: TGTGCCAGCTCTTGGACAGGGGAGGGGACCCAGTACTTC. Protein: CASSWTGEGTQYF.

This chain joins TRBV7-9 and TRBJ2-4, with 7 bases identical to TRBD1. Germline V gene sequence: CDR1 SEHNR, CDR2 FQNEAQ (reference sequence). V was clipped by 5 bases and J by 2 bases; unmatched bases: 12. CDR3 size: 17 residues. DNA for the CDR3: TGTGCCAGCAGCCACCGGGACAGCAACATTTCCAAAAACATTCAGTACTTC. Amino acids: CASSHRDSNISKNIQYF. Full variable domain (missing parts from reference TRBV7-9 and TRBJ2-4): DTGVSQNPRHKITKRGQNVTFRCDPISEHNRLYWYRQTLGQGPEFLTYFQNEAQLEKSRLLSDRFSAERPKGSFSTLEIQRTEQGDSAMYLCASSHRDSNISKNIQYFGAGTRLSVL.

The CDR3 nucleotides are TGTGCCAGCAGTCTAGGGGACTCTCCCGGGGAGACCCAGTACTTC. Protein: CASSLGDSPGETQYF. The J gene is TRBJ2-5, the V gene TRBV12-3 or TRBV12-4, with D perhaps TRBD2 (6 bases). The CDR3 spans 15 residues. V was clipped by 5 bases and J by 5 bases, with 18 bases between them.

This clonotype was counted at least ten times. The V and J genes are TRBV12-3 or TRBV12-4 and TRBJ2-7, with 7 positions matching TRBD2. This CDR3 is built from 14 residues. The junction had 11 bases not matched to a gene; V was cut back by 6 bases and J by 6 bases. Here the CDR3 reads CASRSRDYTPEQYF. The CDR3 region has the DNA TGTGCCAGCAGATCCCGGGACTACACCCCCGAGCAGTACTTC.

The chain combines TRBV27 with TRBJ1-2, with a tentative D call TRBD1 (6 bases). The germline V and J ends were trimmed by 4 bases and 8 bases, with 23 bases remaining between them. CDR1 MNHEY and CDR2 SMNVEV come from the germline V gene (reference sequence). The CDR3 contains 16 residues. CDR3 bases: TGTGCCAGCAGTTCCGAAACACAGGGTTGGGAGAGGGGCTACACCTTC. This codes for CASSSETQGWERGYTF.

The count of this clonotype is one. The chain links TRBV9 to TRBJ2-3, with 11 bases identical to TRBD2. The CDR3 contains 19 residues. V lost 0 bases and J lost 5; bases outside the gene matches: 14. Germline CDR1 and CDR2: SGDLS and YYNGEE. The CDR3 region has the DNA TGTGCCAGCAGCGTAGGGTTCAGAGCTAGCGGGAGGATGGGAGATACGCAGTATTTT. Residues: CASSVGFRASGRMGDTQYF.